This is a list of T cell receptor beta chains from one sample in a study of T-cell memory formation after mild COVID-19. TCRdb called the 5' RACE reads again in MiXCR, with one record for every CDR3 protein. Among nearly 250,000 distinct CDR3 sequences listed, over 15% were seen once. The sequenced sample was PBMCs or a T cell subset sorted from them (not recorded which). The receptors come from an adult woman who had mild COVID-19 (a few samples of this study predate the infection). Cell type and time point are not known. Each CDR3 is given with its conserved first and last residue. D genes are given only for firm matches. Clone size appears in some rows only: once, few, many, or a class for an expanded clone.

TRBJ1-1 NA few TRBV20-1 CSARDLLFGTTEAFF TGCAGTGCTAGAGATCTATTATTTGGAACCACTGAAGCTTTCTTT
TRBJ1-2 NA few TRBV4-3 CASSSERNYGYTF TGCGCCAGCTCCTCCGAGAGAAACTATGGCTACACCTTC
TRBJ2-3 NA NA TRBV2 CASRRETADTQYF TGTGCCAGCCGTCGGGAGACCGCAGATACGCAGTATTTT
TRBJ2-5 NA NA TRBV29-1 CSVTANRGFQETQYF TGCAGCGTGACAGCGAATCGGGGCTTCCAAGAGACCCAGTACTTC
TRBJ2-7 NA NA TRBV7-9 CASSSLVEQYF TGTGCCAGCAGCTCCCTAGTAGAGCAGTACTTC
TRBJ1-1 NA NA TRBV12-3/TRBV12-4 CASTGDTEAFF TGTGCCAGCACAGGGGACACTGAAGCTTTCTTT
TRBJ2-7 TRBD1 NA TRBV5-1 CASSRTGVDEQYF TGCGCCAGCAGCCGGACAGGGGTGGACGAGCAGTACTTC
TRBJ1-5 NA once TRBV12-3/TRBV12-4 CASSQGTVGNQPQHF TGTGCCAGCAGCCAGGGGACGGTGGGTAATCAGCCACAGCATTTT
TRBJ1-2 NA few TRBV4-1 CASSQVPSGALYGYTF TGCGCCAGCAGCCAGGTGCCGTCAGGAGCTCTCTATGGCTACACCTTC
TRBJ1-1 NA NA TRBV4-1 CASSQVGGRPLNTEAFF TGCGCCAGCAGCCAAGTCGGGGGCCGACCTTTGAACACTGAAGCTTTCTTT
TRBJ1-2 TRBD1 many TRBV12-3/TRBV12-4 CASSLEGAKIGFTF TGTGCCAGCAGTTTGGAGGGGGCGAAAATCGGCTTCACCTTC
TRBJ1-1 TRBD1 few TRBV12-3/TRBV12-4 CASSPDRAVGTEAFF TGTGCCAGCAGTCCGGACAGGGCGGTTGGCACTGAAGCTTTCTTT
TRBJ1-1 TRBD1 NA TRBV19 CASSIGTGKAFF TGTGCCAGTAGTATAGGGACAGGCAAAGCTTTCTTT
TRBJ2-5 TRBD2 few TRBV12-3/TRBV12-4 CASSSPGGGETQYF TGTGCCAGCAGTTCTCCGGGAGGAGGAGAGACCCAGTACTTC
TRBJ2-7 TRBD2 many TRBV6-6 CASSSLGLAGGWSEQYF TGTGCCAGCAGTTCCCTGGGACTAGCGGGAGGGTGGTCCGAGCAGTACTTC
TRBJ2-5 TRBD1 NA TRBV5-1 CASSTGQVKGETQYF TGCGCCAGCAGCACCGGACAGGTCAAAGGAGAGACCCAGTACTTC
TRBJ1-4 NA many TRBV6-5 CASSYSPGEKLFF TGTGCCAGCAGTTACTCTCCCGGTGAAAAACTGTTTTTT
TRBJ2-4 NA few TRBV7-2 CASSPSRNIQYF TGTGCCAGCAGCCCATCGAGGAACATTCAGTACTTC
TRBJ1-2 TRBD1 few TRBV5-1 CASSVRDRDGYTF TGCGCCAGCAGCGTCCGGGACAGGGATGGCTACACCTTC
TRBJ1-1 NA NA TRBV27 CASRTQQGGGIEAFF TGTGCCAGCAGGACTCAACAGGGAGGGGGAATTGAAGCTTTCTTT
TRBJ2-2 TRBD1 many TRBV5-1 CASSPGTGMNTGELFF TGCGCCAGCAGTCCCGGGACAGGGATGAACACCGGGGAGCTGTTTTTT
TRBJ2-2 NA few TRBV6-5 CASRSPGELFF TGTGCCAGCAGGTCTCCCGGGGAGCTGTTTTTT
TRBJ2-7 TRBD2 NA TRBV5-6 CASSLRPSGPTAYEQYF TGTGCCAGCAGCTTAAGGCCTAGCGGCCCGACAGCCTACGAGCAGTACTTC
TRBJ2-7 NA NA TRBV2 CASTQSSYEQYF TGTGCCAGCACTCAGAGCTCCTACGAGCAGTACTTC
TRBJ1-2 TRBD1 few TRBV25-1 CASSDPGGLGYTF TGTGCCAGCAGTGATCCAGGGGGACTTGGCTACACCTTC
TRBJ2-2 TRBD2 few TRBV10-3 CAISPGLATGELFF TGTGCCATCAGCCCGGGACTAGCAACCGGGGAGCTGTTTTTT
TRBJ1-1 TRBD1 NA TRBV12-3/TRBV12-4 CASRLKQGAINTEAFF TGTGCCAGCAGGTTAAAACAGGGGGCCATAAACACTGAAGCTTTCTTT
TRBJ2-7 NA many TRBV7-6 CASSLVFKGGEQYF TGTGCCAGCAGCTTAGTTTTTAAGGGTGGCGAGCAGTACTTC
TRBJ2-6 TRBD2 NA TRBV12-3/TRBV12-4 CASTLTSGSAGANVLTF TGTGCCAGCACTCTGACTAGCGGGAGTGCTGGGGCCAACGTCCTGACTTTC
TRBJ1-1 NA NA TRBV10-3 CAIRENTVWDTEAFF TGTGCCATCAGGGAGAATACCGTCTGGGACACTGAAGCTTTCTTT
TRBJ2-1 NA NA TRBV5-1 CASSQSSDSYNEQFF TGCGCCAGCAGCCAGTCTAGCGACTCCTACAATGAGCAGTTCTTC
TRBJ2-1 NA few TRBV7-8 CASSLRRDRNEQFF TGTGCCAGCAGTCTACGGCGGGACCGGAATGAGCAGTTCTTC
TRBJ1-1 NA NA TRBV7-3 CASSPGAGRTEAFF TGTGCCAGCAGCCCAGGCGCTGGGCGAACTGAAGCTTTCTTT